Listed here are 9 T cell receptor beta chains from one sample, sequenced in a study of blood T cells in healthy people across ages. Through a sample-barcoded 5' primer and a J-beta primer mix, a second PCR was run for roughly 7 to 11 cycles. TCRdb itself ran the 5' RACE reads through MiXCR, one entry per CDR3 protein. This sample has about 600,000 distinct CDR3 sequences, with roughly 48% found just once. Material for sequencing was blood. These receptors were collected from an elderly man in good health.

V and J are TRBV27 and TRBJ2-1; tentative D call: TRBD1 (6 bases). Germline V gene sequence: CDR1 MNHEY, CDR2 SMNVEV (reference sequence). The CDR3 extends over 16 amino acids. With 2 bases removed from V and 4 bases from J, the gap between germline ends came to 15 bases. As DNA, the CDR3 is TGTGCCAGCAGTTTAAGAGGGACATCAGGGTACAATGAGCAGTTCTTC. This sequence encodes CASSLRGTSGYNEQFF.

CDR3 residues: CASSLEPDYYGYTF. CDR3 sequence (DNA): TGCGCCAGCAGCTTGGAGCCGGACTACTATGGCTACACCTTC. The chain has TRBV5-1 and TRBJ1-2; D gene ambiguous. The CDR3 sequence is 14 residues long. Deletions cut 0 bases from V and 3 bases from J, with 9 bases between. Germline CDR1 reads SGHRS; CDR2 reads YFSETQ.

This clonotype was seen a handful of times. The V gene is TRBV29-1, the J gene TRBJ1-4, with a possible D match to TRBD1 (5 bases). The CDR3 spans 12 residues. V lost 6 bases to trimming and J lost 8 bases, with 13 bases between them. The germline gives CDR1 SQVTM, CDR2 ANQGSEA. The CDR3 here is CSVRGRVEKLFF. CDR3 DNA sequence: TGCAGCGTGCGGGGGAGGGTGGAAAAACTGTTTTTT.

At least ten counts were recorded for this clonotype. The chain uses TRBV6-6 and TRBJ2-3; D might be TRBD2 (6 bases). V gave up 5 bases and J gave up 9 bases, with 24 bases separating them. The CDR3 extends over 16 amino acids. Germline loops: CDR1 MNHNY, CDR2 SVGAGI (reference sequence). The CDR3 nucleotides read TGTGCCAGCAGTCAATCTCCCCGGGGGAGGCCTGTCACGCAGTATTTT. Translating it yields CASSQSPRGRPVTQYF.

As regards this clonotype: An end of the junction differs from the germline gene, which may be a read error. This chain links TRBV4-1 with TRBJ2-5; 7 bases agree with TRBD2. Germline CDR1 reads MGHRA; CDR2 reads YSYEKL. CDR3 length equals 17 residues. CDR3 residues: CACSQERLAERKETQYF. CDR3 in DNA: TGCGCCTGCAGCCAAGAGCGTCTAGCGGAAAGAAAAGAGACCCAGTACTTC.

The rearrangement links TRBV18 to TRBJ2-4; 7 positions agree with TRBD1. The length of the CDR3 is 15 residues. The germline CDR1 and CDR2 sequences are KGHSH and LQKENI. The J segment lost 13 bases and the V segment lost 6 bases, leaving 18 bases of the junction unmatched. The CDR3: CASSPSATSSTGQYF. CDR3 in DNA: TGTGCCAGCTCTCCATCCGCAACCTCGTCGACAGGGCAGTACTTC.

The gene calls are TRBV12-3 or TRBV12-4 and TRBJ2-2; D not certain. V was trimmed by 5 bases and J by 4 bases, leaving 11 bases between them. The CDR3 is made up of 14 amino acids. The CDR3 coding sequence is TGTGCCAGCAGTACCACAGCATTCACCGGGGAGCTGTTTTTT. Amino acids: CASSTTAFTGELFF.

The genes are TRBV20-1 and TRBJ2-5, with D possibly being TRBD2 (7 bases). The CDR3 is made up of 14 amino acids. V lost 3 bases to trimming and J lost 1 base, with 12 bases between them. CDR1 is DFQATT and CDR2 is SNEGSKA in the germline V gene (reference sequence). In DNA, the CDR3 is TGCAGTGCTAGCGGGGGGCCCCGCCAAGAGACCCAGTACTTC. This gives the protein CSASGGPRQETQYF.

V and J are TRBV6-2 or TRBV6-3 and TRBJ1-1; no reliable D call. Trimming shortened V by 6 bases and J by 2 bases, and 13 bases separated the two germline ends. Germline lookup yields CDR1 MNHEY and CDR2 SVGEGT. The CDR3 is 14 residues long. In DNA form, the CDR3 reads TGTGCCAGCAGGTTACACGGATTTAACACTGAAGCTTTCTTT. Translating it yields CASRLHGFNTEAFF.